The entry below describes one T cell receptor beta chain. This entry comes from a study of blood T cell repertoires in COVID-19. Study-wide context: PBMCs, B-cell-depleted T cells, or T cells were the source of the cDNA or gDNA that made up the material.

In the study's own analysis: Estimated nucleated cell counts came from reference gene primer amplification. Sequencing used immunoSEQ multiplex PCR; TCRdb keeps in-frame clones, though not all of them. V, J and clone size are taken as reported in that table, and D and trimming were inferred from the DNA itself. The top ten hold roughly 0.87% of the sample, which has 400,000 or so clones, 70% to 90% seen once. The CDR3 contains 15 residues. J gave up 2 bases and V 4 bases, and 5 bases lay outside the gene matches. Per germline, CDR1 GTSNPN and CDR2 SVGIG (reference sequence). The receptor was derived from a man younger than 30 with COVID-19, enrolled during active disease. J is TRBJ2-3 and V is TRBV30; 11 bases align to TRBD2. The material sequenced was peripheral blood. In DNA form, the CDR3 reads TGTGCCTGGACACGACTAGCGGGGATCACAGATACGCAGTATTTT. Translating it yields CAWTRLAGITDTQYF.